This TCR beta chain was identified during a study of T-cell memory formation after mild COVID-19. Study-level results: Pre-infection memory harbored some responding clones, suggesting cross-reactive memory joined. Still unconfirmed is whether the second-wave clones peaking on day 37 recognized SARS-CoV-2.

The CDR3 runs to 14 residues. The V gene end was trimmed by 4 bases and the J gene end by 3 bases; junction bases not matched to a gene: 6. Germline V gene data show CDR1 as DFQATT and CDR2 as SNEGSKA (reference sequence). TCRdb recomputed calls from the 5' RACE reads with MiXCR, one row per CDR3 protein. The sample records hundreds of thousands of distinct CDR3 sequences, 16% being singletons. Concerning this clonotype: No antigen is known for it.

This sequence was found in a man between 18 and 29 years old who had mild COVID-19 (a few samples of this study predate the infection). Cell type and time point are not known. J is TRBJ2-3 and V is TRBV20-1, with TRBD2 matching 8 bases. Sequenced: PBMCs or a T cell subset sorted from them (not recorded which). CDR3 protein: CSAKSGGPTDTQYF. In nucleotides, the CDR3 is TGCAGTGCTAAGTCGGGGGGGCCTACAGATACGCAGTATTTT.